This T cell receptor (beta chain) derives from a study of blood T cells in healthy people across ages. Study-level findings and limits: Age showed a roughly linear inverse relationship with TCR beta diversity per million T cells.

There are 17 residues in the CDR3. V was trimmed by 4 bases and J by 2 bases, leaving 20 bases between them. From germline, CDR1 is LGHDT and CDR2 YNNKEL (reference sequence). A remark on this clonotype: Its target is not known.

The use of a sample-barcoded 5' primer and a J-beta primer mix characterized a second PCR of about 7 to 12 cycles. Each CDR3 protein is one row after TCRdb ran MiXCR on the 5' RACE reads. Here the sample spans 790,000 or so distinct CDR3 sequences, 56% being singletons. The V and J genes are TRBV3-1 and TRBJ1-2, with a weak D call TRBD1 (6 bases). The receptor comes from a man aged 40-50 years in good health. The sample consisted of blood. The CDR3 here is CASSPTPAGEENYGYTF. The CDR3 DNA reads as TGTGCCAGCAGCCCAACCCCTGCAGGGGAGGAGAACTATGGCTACACCTTC.